This entry concerns a single T cell receptor (beta chain). What it binds is not known. PCR primers comprised 60 Vbeta and 13 Jbeta primers. In the study's own analysis: Later, an analysis found approximately 80 million unique TCR beta chains, and about 10 million of these were shared. Produced via immunoSEQ multiplex PCR; TCRdb's table is partial and in-frame only. The DNA gave D and trimming, while V, J and clone size come from that table. The sample holds tens of thousands of clones, approximately 72% seen once. These data come from a study of cytomegalovirus exposure and HLA in healthy donors. Study-level points and caveats: For cytomegalovirus status, the classifier reportedly gave diagnoses with high specificity and sensitivity.

The germline V and J ends were trimmed by 5 bases and 4 bases, with 20 bases remaining between them. Per germline, CDR1 LNHDA and CDR2 SQIVND (reference sequence). This CDR3 has 16 amino acids. The chain employs TRBV19 and TRBJ1-2; possibly TRBD1 for D (6 bases). Sequencing was carried out using PBMCs. The clonotype comes from a woman in her thirties or forties in good health and CMV-seronegative. The CDR3 here is CASSPRQAHMGYGYTF. Written as DNA, the CDR3 is TGTGCCAGTAGTCCCCGACAGGCCCATATGGGCTATGGCTACACCTTC.